This T cell receptor (beta chain) was sequenced in a study of cytomegalovirus exposure and HLA in healthy donors. Whole-study findings and limits: A further, later analysis showed that HLA-associated TCR beta chains (compared with equally common others) were more clonally expanded. Follow-up analysis later connected one missense variant in DCLRE1C with trimming of TCR beta V- and J-genes. Among TCR beta chains, those listed as cytomegalovirus-associated numbered about 150.

PCR employed 60 Vbeta and 13 Jbeta primers. Measured with immunoSEQ multiplex PCR; TCRdb has only the in-frame clones, and not every one. Counted here are around 130,000 clones, over 60% occurring once; the ten biggest clones make up 0.94%. In the case of this clone: Its cognate antigen is unknown.

V dropped 3 bases and J dropped 10 bases, with 13 bases sitting between them. The CDR3 sequence is 13 residues long. Germline V lookup: CDR1 LNHDA, CDR2 SQIVND (reference sequence). The sequence was obtained from an older woman in good health and CMV-seronegative. The chain has TRBV19 and TRBJ2-1, with D perhaps matching TRBD1 (6 bases). Sequences were obtained from PBMCs. CDR3 in DNA: TGTGCCAGTAGTATCACAGGGCTCGAGGAGCAGTTCTTC. Protein: CASSITGLEEQFF.